This T cell receptor beta chain was profiled in a study of beta chain features in type 1 diabetes. Findings and limits, study-wide: For Type 1 diabetes patients, all four CD4+ subsets carried TCRB CDR3s that were moderately but significantly shorter.

Each of the CD4+ naive, central memory, regulatory and stem cell-like memory populations was sorted via CD45RO/CCR7/CD25/CD127/CD95/CD27. V lost 4 bases, J lost 0 bases, and 16 bases lay in between. The CDR3 runs to 16 residues. Germline V gene data show CDR1 as SGHRS and CDR2 as YFSETQ. As concerns this clone: Antigen: not known.

The entirety of the isolated RNA underwent reverse transcription, so expressed TCRB transcripts were sequenced. Produced via immunoSEQ multiplex PCR; TCRdb's table is partial and in-frame only. The sample contains hundreds of thousands of clones, about 71% of which appear only once. Sequencing was performed on naive CD4+ T cells from blood. The rearrangement joins TRBV5-1 to TRBJ1-1; D might be TRBD1 (5 bases). The TCR sequence derives from a man aged 25 to 40 in good health. The CDR3 here is CASSPNVGGMNTEAFF. The CDR3 coding sequence is TGCGCCAGCAGCCCGAACGTCGGGGGGATGAACACTGAAGCTTTCTTT.